This TCR beta chain was sequenced for a study of T cell repertoires in cytomegalovirus infection. Overall study context: Recently identified HLA-C-restricted CMV epitopes were used, and well-studied HLA-B-restricted CMV epitopes were used as well. Evidence of both CMV infection and a matching HLA type came from public TCR beta signatures. The study's findings and limits: Identification of carriers of CMV plus the relevant HLA was performed using cumulative public TCR beta family frequency. The ex vivo response was dominated by HLA-C-restricted CMV-specific TCR beta clonotypes.

Each CDR3 protein gets one entry after TCRdb re-called the reads with MiXCR. The table records approximately 770,000 distinct CDR3 sequences, around 29% of them present only once. The V gene lost 2 bases and the J gene lost 6 bases, with 16 bases spanning the gap. This CDR3 is 15 amino acids long. Per the germline V gene, CDR1 is SQVTM and CDR2 is ANQGSEA. Concerning this clonotype itself: As yet, its antigen is unknown.

V usage is TRBV29-1 and J usage is TRBJ2-2, with no clear D. Sequences were derived from cultured CD8+ T cells from PBMCs, sampled from culture after CMV antigen stimulation. The receptor was isolated from a human donor in good health (CMV status not recorded). Some clones in this sample may be carry-over from other donors' samples. CDR3 protein: CSVERPGRLAGELFF. Here the CDR3 DNA reads TGCAGCGTTGAACGACCCGGCAGGCTCGCCGGGGAGCTGTTTTTT.